This TCR beta chain was documented in a study of OX40 agonist ivuxolimab in advanced cancers. Study background: Dose-escalation cases comprised hepatocellular carcinoma, melanoma, renal cell or head and neck cancer. Prior therapy, whether anti-PD-1, anti-PD-L1 or anti-CTLA-4, was allowed, and 40% had some. General observations from the study: Clonal expansion by week 6 occurred in CD4+ and CD8+ blood T cells (at 0.1 to 3.0 mg/kg).

Clones were sequenced by immunoSEQ multiplex PCR, and TCRdb holds only the in-frame ones, with some missing. The sample lists 78,000 or so clones; almost 90% were seen once. As for this clone: Antigen unknown.

Specimen: CD4+ or CD8+ T cells sorted from blood, collected in a trial of the OX40 agonist ivuxolimab. This clonotype was sampled from an adult with an advanced solid tumor such as melanoma, head and neck, liver or kidney cancer.

CDR3 amino acids: CASSPGTNSYEQYF. The CDR3, as DNA: TGTGCCAGCAGCCCCGGGACTAACTCCTACGAGCAGTACTTC. J is TRBJ2-7 and V is TRBV2; 7 positions match TRBD2. V dropped 6 bases and J dropped 0; count of bases not matched to a gene: 5. The germline V gene encodes CDR1 SNHLY and CDR2 FYNNEI. This CDR3 spans 14 amino acids.